The 28 T cell receptor beta chains given below trace back to one sample, sequenced in a study of blood T cell repertoires in COVID-19. Measured with immunoSEQ multiplex PCR; TCRdb has only the in-frame clones, and not every one. The repertoire consists of about 80,000 clones, with 75% to 85% occurring once and the leading ten covering about 12%. Sequences were obtained from peripheral blood. The receptors shown here come from a woman aged 35 to 49 with active or convalescent COVID-19.

Only a few counts were recorded for this clone. The V call is TRBV4-3, the J call TRBJ2-4; D is perhaps TRBD1 (6 bases). Germline-derived CDR1 and CDR2 are LGHNA and YSLEER. This CDR3 has 19 amino acids. Trimming took 0 bases from V and 0 from J, leaving 18 bases between them. CDR3 protein: CASSQDSPGARIAKNIQYF. The CDR3 region has the DNA TGCGCCAGCAGCCAAGATAGTCCAGGGGCGAGGATAGCCAAAAACATTCAGTACTTC.

The genes are TRBV5-1 and TRBJ2-1; the D is unclear. The CDR3 is made up of 13 amino acids. The V gene lost 2 bases and the J gene lost 10 bases, with 13 bases spanning the gap. Germline CDR1 SGHRS, CDR2 YFSETQ. CDR3 sequence: CASSLVGAAEQFF. The CDR3 DNA reads as TGCGCCAGCAGCTTAGTCGGAGCAGCCGAGCAGTTCTTC.

The chain links TRBV5-1 to TRBJ2-3; 10 bases line up with TRBD2. Per germline, CDR1 SGHRS and CDR2 YFSETQ. The CDR3 sequence is 18 residues long. With V trimmed by 3 bases and J by 2 bases, 12 bases remained unmatched. Here the CDR3 reads CASSWASGSGIYTDTQYF. The CDR3 region has the DNA TGCGCCAGCAGCTGGGCTAGCGGGAGTGGAATCTACACAGATACGCAGTATTTT.

The chain has TRBV2 and TRBJ1-5, with a weak D call TRBD1 (6 bases). Germline V gene sequence: CDR1 SNHLY, CDR2 FYNNEI. There are 13 residues in the CDR3. Trimming took 6 bases from V and 3 from J, leaving 9 bases between them. CDR3 nucleotide sequence: TGTGCCAGCAGCGGACAGTACAATCAGCCCCAGCATTTT. It codes for CASSGQYNQPQHF.

J is TRBJ2-7 and V is TRBV4-3; the match to TRBD2 covers 9 bases. This CDR3 is 16 amino acids long. Germline-derived CDR1 and CDR2 are LGHNA and YSLEER. V dropped 4 bases and J dropped 3; count of bases not matched to a gene: 10. The CDR3 region has the DNA TGCGCCAGCAGCCCATCCGGGACTAGCTTTAGCTACGAGCAGTACTTC. Translating gives CASSPSGTSFSYEQYF.

A few counts support this clone. Other DNA sequences in this specimen translate into the identical CDR3. The chain uses TRBV30 and TRBJ1-2; a weak D match, TRBD1 (6 bases). V lost 8 bases and J lost 2, with 15 bases in between. The CDR3 consists of 13 residues. Germline V gene sequence: CDR1 GTSNPN, CDR2 SVGIG (reference sequence). CDR3 coding DNA: TGTGCCGTTTACGACAGGCTAAACTATGGCTACACCTTC. It is translated as CAVYDRLNYGYTF.

The chain has TRBV12-3 or TRBV12-4 and TRBJ1-2; unclear D gene. The CDR3 sequence is 13 residues long. V was pared by 7 bases and J by 5 bases, with 14 bases between. The CDR3 DNA reads as TGTGCCAGCACCTGGCGCGGGTCGTATGGCTACACCTTC. It encodes CASTWRGSYGYTF.

This sequence joins TRBV9 and TRBJ2-2; 8 bases map to TRBD2. V trimming: 0 bases; J trimming: 4 bases; junction bases outside the gene matches: 8. This CDR3 spans 17 amino acids. Germline loops: CDR1 SGDLS, CDR2 YYNGEE. The CDR3 DNA is TGTGCCAGCAGCGTAGGCCCGGGGGGGCCGAGCACCGGGGAGCTGTTTTTT. Translated, it gives CASSVGPGGPSTGELFF. The full variable domain, completed using reference TRBV9 and TRBJ2-2, is DSGVTQTPKHLITATGQRVTLRCSPRSGDLSVYWYQQSLDQGLQFLIQYYNGEERAKGNILERFSAQQFPDLHSELNLSSLELGDSALYFCASSVGPGGPSTGELFFGEGSRLTVL.

This clone was detected once. CDR3 coding DNA: TGTGCCATGTCAGGGGACAGAAACACCATATATTTT. This encodes CAMSGDRNTIYF. The rearrangement links TRBV10-3 to TRBJ1-3; possibly TRBD1 for D (6 bases). CDR3 length: 12 amino acids. Trimming left V 9 bases short and J 5 bases short, with 11 bases between. The germline V gene encodes CDR1 ENHRY and CDR2 SYGVKD.

V and J are TRBV24-1 and TRBJ2-1; perhaps TRBD1 as D (6 bases). The CDR3 loop spans 16 amino acids. The germline CDR1 and CDR2 sequences are KGHDR and SFDVKD. Trimming took 5 bases from V and 1 from J, leaving 14 bases between them. CDR3 nucleotides: TGTGCCACCAGTGCACAGGGTGCGAGATCCTACAATGAGCAGTTCTTC. It translates to CATSAQGARSYNEQFF.

The chain recombines TRBV7-8 with TRBJ2-7, with D unresolved. This CDR3 has 13 amino acids. V shed 8 bases and J shed 0 bases, with 11 bases lying between them. Germline values: CDR1 SGHVS, CDR2 FQNEAQ. The CDR3 sequence: CASRRESSYEQYF. The CDR3 nucleotides read TGTGCCAGCCGCAGAGAGAGCTCCTACGAGCAGTACTTC. The entire variable domain, with the rest obtained from reference TRBV7-8 and TRBJ2-7, is as follows: GAGVSQSPRYKVAKRGQDVALRCDPISGHVSLFWYQQALGQGPEFLTYFQNEAQLDKSGLPSDRFFAERPEGSVSTLKIQRTQQEDSAVYLCASRRESSYEQYFGPGTRLTVT.

The CDR3 sequence is CSATRDFQYF. DNA of the CDR3: TGCAGTGCTACCCGGGACTTTCAGTACTTC. The chain couples TRBV20-1 to TRBJ2-5; TRBD2 is a possible D gene (6 bases). Germline values: CDR1 DFQATT, CDR2 SNEGSKA (reference sequence). The CDR3 consists of 10 residues. Trimming removed 4 bases at V and 11 bases at J, with 11 bases between.

This chain joins TRBV24-1 and TRBJ2-7; weak D call: TRBD2 (6 bases). This CDR3 has 13 amino acids. V was cut by 4 bases and J by 4 bases, with 10 bases left in between. Germline V gene sequence: CDR1 KGHDR, CDR2 SFDVKD. The CDR3 is CATSDRLGYEQYF. The DNA of the CDR3 is TGTGCCACCAGTGACCGACTAGGGTACGAGCAGTACTTC.

The chain recombines TRBV6-5 with TRBJ2-7; D unclear. The CDR3 runs 12 residues. Looked up from germline, CDR1 is MNHEY and CDR2 is SVGAGI. The V end lost 6 bases, the J end lost 4 bases, and 10 bases lay between the germline ends. This chain's CDR3 is CASSSSVYEQYF. The CDR3 nucleotides read TGTGCCAGCAGCTCTAGTGTGTACGAGCAGTACTTC.

The genes are TRBV6-6 and TRBJ2-1; D may be TRBD1 (6 bases). The CDR3 length is 15 residues. The V gene lost 7 bases and the J gene lost 3 bases, with 16 bases spanning the gap. Germline CDR1 reads MNHNY; CDR2 reads SVGAGI (reference sequence). The CDR3 nucleotides are TGTGCCAGCACCTCTCAGGGGCCCCACTACAATGAGCAGTTCTTC. Its translation: CASTSQGPHYNEQFF.

This clone was seen once. The chain links TRBV5-1 to TRBJ2-1; 8 bases agree with TRBD2. Germline-derived CDR1 and CDR2 are SGHRS and YFSETQ. This CDR3 has 15 residues. Germline trimming cut 0 bases from V and 6 bases from J; bases unmatched to any gene: 5. CDR3 nucleotide sequence: TGCGCCAGCAGCTTGGCCGGCGGGGGGCGCAATGAGCAGTTCTTC. Its translation is CASSLAGGGRNEQFF.

The chain is built from TRBV3-1 (or the pseudogene TRBV3-2) and TRBJ2-3; D perhaps matches TRBD2 (7 bases). This CDR3 has 14 amino acids. Germline CDR1 is LGHDT and CDR2 is YNNKEL (reference sequence). V dropped 5 bases and J dropped 4 bases, with 13 bases sitting between them. The CDR3 here is CASSSRGAPDTQYF. DNA for the CDR3: TGTGCCAGCAGCTCCCGGGGGGCCCCAGATACGCAGTATTTT.

The rearrangement joins TRBV21-1 to TRBJ1-1; TRBD1 reflects the table's D call only, with no check against the DNA. TRBV21-1 is a pseudogene segment. CDR3 length: 15 residues. CDR3 DNA: TGTGCCAGCAGCAAGTGGACACGGACGAACACTGAAGCTTTCTTT. This sequence encodes CASSKWTRTNTEAFF.

This CDR3 reads CASSQRQGTLHF. CDR3 DNA: TGTGCCAGCAGCCAGCGACAGGGGACCCTCCACTTT. The V call is TRBV11-2, the J call TRBJ1-6; 8 positions match TRBD1. Germline V gene data show CDR1 as SGHAT and CDR2 as FQNNGV. V shed 5 bases and J 14 bases; nucleotides not matched to a gene: 5. This CDR3 spans 12 amino acids.

The rearrangement uses TRBV9 and TRBJ1-2; D may be TRBD1 (6 bases). V was cut by 3 bases and J by 0 bases, with 18 bases left in between. Germline V CDR1 and CDR2: SGDLS, YYNGEE. The CDR3 length is 17 residues. CDR3 sequence: CASSAAGGASPNYGYTF. CDR3 nucleotide sequence: TGTGCCAGCAGCGCAGCGGGGGGGGCGTCCCCTAACTATGGCTACACCTTC.

This clone has more than one count but fewer than ten. The J gene is TRBJ1-2, the V gene TRBV6-5, with D tentatively TRBD1 (6 bases). The CDR3 sequence is 13 residues long. CDR1 is MNHEY, CDR2 SVGAGI, per germline. Trimming stripped 2 bases from V and 6 bases from J, with 10 bases between. The CDR3, as DNA: TGTGCCAGCAGTTACCTCTCAGGGGATGGCTACACCTTC. Translating gives CASSYLSGDGYTF.

The chain recombines TRBV7-3 with TRBJ2-3; 8 positions agree with TRBD2. From germline, CDR1 is SGHTA and CDR2 FQGTGA. CDR3 length: 14 residues. V gave up 3 bases and J gave up 6 bases; unmatched junction bases: 5. CDR3 bases: TGTGCCAGCAGCTTGTCCGGGAGGGTCGATACGCAGTATTTT. The encoded protein is CASSLSGRVDTQYF.

The chain couples TRBV6-4 to TRBJ1-4; 11 bases match TRBD1. Trimming cost V 2 bases and J 6 bases; bases outside gene matches: 8. Germline loops: CDR1 MRHNA, CDR2 SNTAGT. CDR3 length: 17 amino acids. The CDR3 is CASSDGTGGIKDEKLFF. CDR3 DNA: TGTGCCAGCAGTGACGGGACAGGGGGTATTAAAGATGAAAAACTGTTTTTT.

The count of this clone is one. The chain uses TRBV15 and TRBJ1-1; TRBD1 might be the D (6 bases). V was clipped by 5 bases and J by 4 bases, with 17 bases between them. Germline CDR1 LNHNV, CDR2 YYDKDF (reference sequence). The CDR3 totals 15 residues. CDR3 DNA: TGTGCCACCAGCCCCCGTGACAGGTCGACCACTGAAGCTTTCTTT. This gives the protein CATSPRDRSTTEAFF.

The rearrangement links TRBV3-1 (or the pseudogene TRBV3-2) to TRBJ1-2; 8 nucleotides match TRBD1. Trimming took 7 bases from V and 4 from J; bases not matched to a gene: 17. The CDR3 is 17 residues long. CDR1 is LGHDT and CDR2 is YNNKEL in the germline V gene (reference sequence). The CDR3 nucleotides are TGTGCCAGCATACGCAGGGGGCGCCGCCTGATGTTCTATGGCTACACCTTC. Translated, it gives CASIRRGRRLMFYGYTF.

CDR3 bases: TGTGCCAGCAGCTTATGGGGCGGGGTTAGCACAGATACGCAGTATTTT. Amino acid sequence: CASSLWGGVSTDTQYF. The rearrangement links TRBV7-3 to TRBJ2-3, with a tentative D call TRBD2 (6 bases). Germline V gives CDR1 SGHTA, CDR2 FQGTGA. V was shortened by 2 bases and J by 0 bases, with 12 bases between the two germline ends. The CDR3 runs to 16 residues.

The chain is built from TRBV7-2 and TRBJ1-6; the D gene is possibly TRBD1 (5 bases). The CDR3 is made up of 15 amino acids. V was clipped by 2 bases and J by 3 bases, with 8 bases between them. Germline CDR1 is SGHTA and CDR2 is FQGNSA. The CDR3 DNA follows: TGTGCCAGCAGCTTACTCAGGGTCTATAATTCACCCCTCCACTTT. Amino acids: CASSLLRVYNSPLHF. Full variable domain (outside the CDR3, taken from reference TRBV7-2 and TRBJ1-6): GAGVSQSPSNKVTEKGKDVELRCDPISGHTALYWYRQSLGQGLEFLIYFQGNSAPDKSGLPSDRFSAERTGGSVSTLTIQRTQQEDSAVYLCASSLLRVYNSPLHFGNGTRLTVT.

The V call is TRBV28, the J call TRBJ1-4, with TRBD1 as a possible D gene (5 bases). Trimming took off 2 bases at V and 13 bases at J, with 23 bases between the two ends. The CDR3 length is 16 residues. Germline CDR1 is MDHEN and CDR2 is SYDVKM. The CDR3 is CASSLITPGMGLGLFF. The CDR3 DNA follows: TGTGCCAGCAGTTTAATTACCCCTGGCATGGGGCTAGGACTGTTTTTT. The whole variable domain, filled in from reference TRBV28 and TRBJ1-4, reads DVKVTQSSRYLVKRTGEKVFLECVQDMDHENMFWYRQDPGLGLRLIYFSYDVKMKEKGDIPEGYSVSREKKERFSLILESASTNQTSMYLCASSLITPGMGLGLFFGSGTQLSVL.